This section outlines one T cell receptor (beta chain) sequence together with its context. This clonotype was recorded many times. Its antigen is currently not known. No base-level quality is on record; no much larger clone is a single base apart. This sample is drawn from a study of molecular identifiers for immune sequencing clone quantification listed by TCRdb under 2018. At the level of the whole study: For a replicate experiment, the RNA from either roughly 18,000 or 92,000 naive CD8 T cells was divided into five aliquots, and four of those aliquots went on to sequencing. This methods study used CD8 T cells to benchmark TCR RNA copy counting and molecular-identifier clustering-based TCR repertoire sequencing (MIDCIRS).

Libraries of naive CD8 T cells were built from anywhere between roughly 20,000 and 1,100,000 sorted cells, with 10%, 30% or 50% of the purified RNA used. On a BD FACSAria II, naive CD8 T cells were FACS-sorted as CD8+CD4-CCR7+CD45RA+ and collected into RLT Plus buffer. To test detection sensitivity, Jurkat RNA equal to around nine TCR copies was added to samples of about 20,000-1,000,000 naive CD8 T cells. CD8 T cells were enriched with RosetteSep CD8+ T Cell Enrichment Cocktail and Ficoll-Paque, followed by ACK red cell lysis. Relative to germline, V is 9 bases shorter and J is 8 bases shorter, with 10 bases between their ends. The germline V gene sets CDR1 to KGHDR and CDR2 to SFDVKD. From its cysteine to its phenylalanine, the CDR3 spans 11 amino acids. Kept here is only the CDR3 DNA, which spans 33 bases and is read in frame from base 1. What the work shows at the level of the full study, not this receptor alone: The sizes of highly expanded clones could end up underestimated when identical TCR molecules share a barcode. Without barcode sub-clustering, chimeric consensus sequences inflated TCR diversity; chimeras reached as high as 47%. Clones above 20 RNA copies held over 99% of molecules in CMV-specific effector cells but under 1% in naive cells. About 3 recovered TCR RNA copies per cell were obtained by modeling, versus approximately 10 by digital PCR, implying a capture efficiency of about 30%. Even against a background of about a million naive CD8 T cells, spiked-in Jurkat TCR RNA amounting to a single cell's worth was reported to be detectable. Naive libraries contained spiked-in Jurkat TCR RNA (approximately nine copies' worth), which is not part of the donor repertoire.

The library was obtained by PCR. TCRdb lists the instrument as Illumina HiSeq 4000. Bulk TCR libraries were made following a previously described method, with the TCR primers given in Table S5. Purification of total RNA was performed with the Qiagen AllPrep DNA/RNA kit. Before analysis, reads from multiple sequencing runs of the same library were pooled. The authors' analysis ran thus. Reads were retained only if their TCR constant sequence matched exactly, and those retained reads were trimmed to 150 nt and grouped according to their 12-nt molecular barcodes. Reads in each barcode group were sub-clustered using a 15% Levenshtein threshold, and a quality-weighted consensus sequence was built for each RNA molecule. Non-functional sequences were removed, as were lower-count sequences one edit away from another. On the basis of fitting two negative binomial distributions, barcode sub-clusters with fewer than 20% of the maximum read count were discarded. TCRdb redid the processing of the public reads, applying fastp at Q25 and MiXCR, and retained in-frame beta chains. Records with the same CDR3 protein are collapsed into one entry carrying the most frequent genes and DNA. TCRdb, not the original authors, processed these V and J calls. The sample includes 50,000 or so distinct CDR3 sequences, with under 30% observed a single time. Jointly, the top ten make up 1.9% of the sample.

The rearranged chain carries TRBV24-1 and TRBJ2-1; TRBD2 might be the D gene, on 6 matching bases. The sample taken for sequencing was naive CD8+ T cells from blood, with Jurkat cell RNA spiked in. Reading the label with the study, this specimen's cell subset or site is: FACS-sorted CD8+CD4-CCR7+CD45RA+ naive T cells. This clonotype was sampled from a human donor in good health. Some libraries in this study had Jurkat cell RNA spiked in. The CDR3 protein: CATGERDEQFF. Here is the DNA: TGTGCCACCGGGGAGCGGGATGAGCAGTTCTTC.